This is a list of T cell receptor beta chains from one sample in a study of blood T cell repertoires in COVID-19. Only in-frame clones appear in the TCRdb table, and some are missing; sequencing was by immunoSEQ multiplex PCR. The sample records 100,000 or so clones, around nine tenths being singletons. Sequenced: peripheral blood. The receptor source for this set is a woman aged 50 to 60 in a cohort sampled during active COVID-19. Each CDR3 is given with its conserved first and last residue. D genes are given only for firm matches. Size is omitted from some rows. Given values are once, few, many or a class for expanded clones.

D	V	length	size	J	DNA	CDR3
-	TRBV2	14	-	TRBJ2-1	TGTGCCAGCACCCTGGACTCGTACCGGAGGGAGCAGTTCTTC	CASTLDSYRREQFF
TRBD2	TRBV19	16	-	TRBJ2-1	TGTGCCAGTAGTTCCCCCGGGAGGGGGGGGTACAATGAGCAGTTCTTC	CASSSPGRGGYNEQFF
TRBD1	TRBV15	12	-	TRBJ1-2	TGTGCCACCAGCCTACACAGGGGTGGCTACACCTTC	CATSLHRGGYTF
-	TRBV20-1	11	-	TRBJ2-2	TGCAGTGCTACGAGCGCCGGGGAGCTGTTTTTT	CSATSAGELFF
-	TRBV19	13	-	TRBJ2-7	TGTGCCAGTAGTATCGACAGTACCTACGAGCAGTACTTC	CASSIDSTYEQYF
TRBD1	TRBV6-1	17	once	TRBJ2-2	TGTGCCAGCAGTGGAGGCAACAGGGGCGCGAACACCGGGGAGCTGTTTTTT	CASSGGNRGANTGELFF
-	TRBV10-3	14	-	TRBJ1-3	TGTGCCATCAGTGAGTCTGGCACTGGAAACACCATATATTTT	CAISESGTGNTIYF
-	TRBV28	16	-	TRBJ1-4	TGTGCCAGCAGTTTAAGGCGGCATGCAACTAATGAAAAACTGTTTTTT	CASSLRRHATNEKLFF
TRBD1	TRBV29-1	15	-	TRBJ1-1	TGCAGCGTTGGGGGAGTGACAGGGACGGGGACTGAAGCTTTCTTT	CSVGGVTGTGTEAFF
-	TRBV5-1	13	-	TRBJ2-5	TGCGCCAGCAGCCCCGACACCCAAGAGACCCAGTACTTC	CASSPDTQETQYF
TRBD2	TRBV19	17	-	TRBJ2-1	TGTGCCAGTAGTATCCAACTAGCGGGCCTCTCCTACAATGAGCAGTTCTTC	CASSIQLAGLSYNEQFF
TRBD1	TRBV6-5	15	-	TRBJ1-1	TGTGCCAGCAGATCCGGGACAGGGAAGAACACTGAAGCTTTCTTT	CASRSGTGKNTEAFF
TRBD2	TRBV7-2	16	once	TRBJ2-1	TGTGCCAGCAGCTTAGGTTACGGCGGGAGAAACAATGAGCAGTTCTTC	CASSLGYGGRNNEQFF
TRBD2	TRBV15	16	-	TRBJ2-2	TGTGCCACCAGCCCGCGGACTAGTGTGAACACCGGGGAGCTGTTTTTT	CATSPRTSVNTGELFF
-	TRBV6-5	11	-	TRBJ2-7	TGTGCCAGCGGCATAGGGGGCGAGCAGTACTTC	CASGIGGEQYF
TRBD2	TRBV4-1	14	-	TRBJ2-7	TGCGCCAGCAGCCGGGGACTAGTCGCGTACGAGCAGTACTTC	CASSRGLVAYEQYF
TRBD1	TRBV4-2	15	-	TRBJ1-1	TGTGCCAGCAGCCAAGTTCCCAGGGGGGACACTGAAGCTTTCTTT	CASSQVPRGDTEAFF
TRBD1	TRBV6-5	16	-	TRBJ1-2	TGTGCCAGCAGTTATGACTTTGGGACAGGGAACTATGGCTACACCTTC	CASSYDFGTGNYGYTF
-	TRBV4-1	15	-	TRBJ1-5	TGCGCCAGCAGCCCTGGTCAGGGGTTGGGGCAGCCCCAGCATTTT	CASSPGQGLGQPQHF
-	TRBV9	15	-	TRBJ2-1	TGTGCCAGCAGCGTAGGCAGGGGATCCAACAATGAGCAGTTCTTC	CASSVGRGSNNEQFF
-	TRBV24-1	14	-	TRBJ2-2	TGTGCCACCATTGCCAGGGTTTGTCCCGGGGAGCTGTTTTTT	CATIARVCPGELFF
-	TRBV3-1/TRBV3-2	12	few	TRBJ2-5	TGTGCCAGCAGCCAAGATTATAAGACCCAGTACTTC	CASSQDYKTQYF
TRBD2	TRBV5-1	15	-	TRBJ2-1	TGCGCCAGCGGCGAAATGTCGGGGGGGTACAATGAGCAGTTCTTC	CASGEMSGGYNEQFF
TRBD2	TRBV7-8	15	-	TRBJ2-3	TGTGCCAGCAGCTTACTAGCGGGGGGGATTGATACGCAGTATTTT	CASSLLAGGIDTQYF
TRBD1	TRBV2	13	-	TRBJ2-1	TGTGCCAGCCGACAGGGGTCCTACAATGAGCAGTTCTTC	CASRQGSYNEQFF
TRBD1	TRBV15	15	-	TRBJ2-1	TGTGCCACCAGCGTGGGACAGGCACCCTACAATGAGCAGTTCTTC	CATSVGQAPYNEQFF
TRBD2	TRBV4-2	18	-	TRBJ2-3	TGTGCCAGCAGCTTGACTAGCGGGGGGGGTGTGACCACAGATACGCAGTATTTT	CASSLTSGGGVTTDTQYF
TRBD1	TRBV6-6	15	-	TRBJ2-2	TGTGCCAGCACCCCGGGACAGGGAAGGGGCGGGGAGCTGTTTTTT	CASTPGQGRGGELFF
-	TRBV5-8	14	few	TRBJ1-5	TGTGCCAGCAGCTTGGAAAAGGGGACACAGCCCCAGCATTTT	CASSLEKGTQPQHF
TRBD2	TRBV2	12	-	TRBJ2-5	TGTGCCAGCCAGGGAGGGCGAGAGACCCAGTACTTC	CASQGGRETQYF
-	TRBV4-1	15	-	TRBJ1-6	TGCGCCAGCAGCCAAGAGACTGTGTATAATTCACCCCTCCACTTT	CASSQETVYNSPLHF
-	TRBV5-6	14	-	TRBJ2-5	TGTGCCAGCAGCTTGGCCACAGGACAAGAGACCCAGTACTTC	CASSLATGQETQYF
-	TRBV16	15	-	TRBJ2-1	TGTGCCAGCAGCCTCCAGGGGAGGGGTCTACGTGAGCAGTTCTTC	CASSLQGRGLREQFF
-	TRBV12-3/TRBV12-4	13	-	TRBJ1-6	TGTGCCAGCAGTCGGTCGGTAGATTCACCCCTCCACTTT	CASSRSVDSPLHF
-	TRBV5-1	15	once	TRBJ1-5	TGCGCCAGCAGCTTGGGCGGGGCCCTTGGCCAGCCCCAGCATTTT	CASSLGGALGQPQHF
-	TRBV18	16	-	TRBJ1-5	TGTGCCAGCTCGCCACAGGGAGCAATGGGCAATCAGCCCCAGCATTTT	CASSPQGAMGNQPQHF
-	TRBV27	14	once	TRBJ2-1	TGTGCCAGCAGTTCCGGACAGCATTACAATGAGCAGTTCTTC	CASSSGQHYNEQFF
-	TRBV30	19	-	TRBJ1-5	TGTGCCTGGAGTGTCGGGATTTTCATTGGTGGCGGGGGCAATCAGCCCCAGCATTTT	CAWSVGIFIGGGGNQPQHF
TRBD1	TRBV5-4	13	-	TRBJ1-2	TGTGCCAGCAGCACCCAGGGGGACTATGGCTACACCTTC	CASSTQGDYGYTF
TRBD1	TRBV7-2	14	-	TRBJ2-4	TGTGCCAGCAGCTTAGGACAGGGGGAAAACATTCAGTACTTC	CASSLGQGENIQYF
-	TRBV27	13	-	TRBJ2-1	TGTGCCAGCACCCGGGCGGGGCGGCGTGAGCAGTTCTTC	CASTRAGRREQFF
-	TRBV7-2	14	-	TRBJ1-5	TGTGCCAGCAGCCTGGGGGGAGACAATCAGCCCCAGCATTTT	CASSLGGDNQPQHF
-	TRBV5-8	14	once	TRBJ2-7	TGTGCCAGCAGCTTGGCAGGGGAAGGGTTCGAGCAGTACTTC	CASSLAGEGFEQYF
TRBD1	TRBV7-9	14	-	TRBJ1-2	TGTGCCAGCAGCTCAACGGACAGGGACAATGGCTACACCTTC	CASSSTDRDNGYTF
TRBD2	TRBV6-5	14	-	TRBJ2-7	TGTGCCAGCAGCTTAGCGGGCAGCTCCTACGAGCAGTACTTC	CASSLAGSSYEQYF
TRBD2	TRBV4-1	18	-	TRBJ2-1	TGCGCCAGCAGCCAAGCATTAGCGGGGGGGTTGTCCTACAATGAGCAGTTCTTC	CASSQALAGGLSYNEQFF
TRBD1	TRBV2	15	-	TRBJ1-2	TGTGCCAGCGTAGGACAGGGGGAACGGAACTATGGCTACACCTTC	CASVGQGERNYGYTF
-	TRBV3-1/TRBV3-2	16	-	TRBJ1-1	TGTGCCAGCAGCCAAGCCACGTGGCGGGGGCTCACTGAAGCTTTCTTT	CASSQATWRGLTEAFF
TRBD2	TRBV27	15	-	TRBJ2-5	TGTGCCAGCAGTTTCGGTAGCGGGGGAGTGGAGACCCAGTACTTC	CASSFGSGGVETQYF
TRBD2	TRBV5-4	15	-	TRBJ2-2	TGTGCCAGCAGCCCTGGACTAGCGGGAGCCGGGGAGCTGTTTTTT	CASSPGLAGAGELFF
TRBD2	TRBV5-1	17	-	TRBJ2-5	TGCGCCAGCAGCTGGGATCAGGGTGCTAGCGGGGTAAAGACCCAGTACTTC	CASSWDQGASGVKTQYF
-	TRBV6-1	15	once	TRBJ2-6	TGTGCCAGCAGTGAACCGGGACTCGGGGCCAACGTCCTGACTTTC	CASSEPGLGANVLTF